What follows are 17 T cell receptor beta chains derived from one specimen sequenced in a study of molecular identifiers for immune sequencing clone quantification. TCRdb itself ran the PCR reads through MiXCR, one entry per CDR3 protein. The data contain tens of thousands of distinct CDR3 sequences, roughly 23% of them singletons. The sample comprised naive CD8+ T cells from blood, with Jurkat cell RNA spiked in. Subset denoted: FACS-sorted CD8+CD4-CCR7+CD45RA+ naive T cells. The origin of the receptors is a human donor in good health. Some libraries in this study had Jurkat cell RNA spiked in.

At least ten counts were recorded for this clonotype. The chain employs TRBV4-1 and TRBJ2-5, with D perhaps TRBD2 (5 bases). Between the trimmed V and J ends, which lost 0 bases and 2 bases, there was a span of 16 bases. The CDR3 extends over 17 amino acids. Germline V gene lookup returns CDR1 MGHRA and CDR2 YSYEKL. In DNA, the CDR3 is TGCGCCAGCAGCCAAGATGGGCAGCGGCCACCACAAGAGACCCAGTACTTC. Translated, it gives CASSQDGQRPPQETQYF.

This clonotype occurred many times. The chain recombines TRBV12-5 with TRBJ2-3; D is unresolved. This CDR3 has 15 amino acids. V dropped 0 bases and J dropped 6 bases, with 13 bases sitting between them. From germline, CDR1 is LGHNT and CDR2 FRNRAP. The CDR3 DNA is TGTGCTAGTGGTTTGGTAGTGGGTCCCCTGGATACGCAGTATTTT. It yields the protein CASGLVVGPLDTQYF. The whole variable domain, remainder taken from reference TRBV12-5 and TRBJ2-3, is DARVTQTPRHKVTEMGQEVTMRCQPILGHNTVFWYRQTMMQGLELLAYFRNRAPLDDSGMPKDRFSAEMPDATLATLKIQPSEPRDSAVYFCASGLVVGPLDTQYFGPGTRLTVL.

The genes are TRBV18 and TRBJ2-1, with 9 bases identical to TRBD1. Germline trimming cut 3 bases from V and 5 bases from J; bases unmatched to any gene: 5. The CDR3 length is 15 residues. Germline V gene data show CDR1 as KGHSH and CDR2 as LQKENI. CDR3 bases: TGTGCCAGCTCACCCGACAGGGGGATCGACAATGAGCAGTTCTTC. Residues: CASSPDRGIDNEQFF. Drawing the rest from reference TRBV18 and TRBJ2-1, the complete variable domain is NAGVMQNPRHLVRRRGQEARLRCSPMKGHSHVYWYRQLPEEGLKFMVYLQKENIIDESGMPKERFSAEFPKEGPSILRIQQVVRGDSAAYFCASSPDRGIDNEQFFGPGTRLTVL.

Concerning this clonotype itself: This clone may be a read error of a much larger clone one base away. This chain links TRBV7-9 with TRBJ2-3, with D maybe TRBD2 (6 bases). Trimming pared 1 base from V and 14 bases from J, leaving 22 bases between. Germline assignment: CDR1 SEHNR and CDR2 FQNEAQ (reference sequence). This CDR3 comprises 15 residues. CDR3 residues: CASSLVQLARNPLYF. CDR3 DNA sequence: TGTGCCAGCAGCTTAGTTCAACTAGCTCGAAATCCCCTGTATTTT.

CDR3: CASRQGWNTEAFF. CDR3 nucleotide sequence: TGTGCCAGCAGACAGGGCTGGAACACTGAAGCTTTCTTT. This rearrangement joins TRBV21-1 to TRBJ1-1; the table gives TRBD1 as D, unverified against the DNA. TRBV21-1 is described as a pseudogene. The CDR3 is 13 amino acids.

The sample holds a few counts of this clonotype. The genes are TRBV6-5 and TRBJ2-3, with D possibly being TRBD2 (5 bases). Germline V gene sequence: CDR1 MNHEY, CDR2 SVGAGI. CDR3 length: 18 residues. Trimming left V 5 bases short and J 1 base short, with 22 bases between. The CDR3 loop is CASSLGDGLFQGTDTQYF. The CDR3 DNA sequence: TGTGCCAGCAGTCTGGGAGACGGGCTTTTCCAGGGCACAGATACGCAGTATTTT.

This clonotype occurred many times. This chain uses TRBV4-1 with TRBJ2-7; D not resolved. Germline assignment: CDR1 MGHRA and CDR2 YSYEKL. V lost 1 base, J lost 3 bases, and 10 bases lay in between. This CDR3 has 14 residues. The CDR3 spells CASSQGWSGYEQYF. DNA for the CDR3: TGCGCCAGCAGCCAAGGGTGGTCCGGCTACGAGCAGTACTTC.

In its sample, this clonotype was seen a few times. V gene TRBV19 combines with J gene TRBJ2-3; TRBD2 aligns across 7 bases. The CDR3 is made up of 15 amino acids. The V segment lost 7 bases and the J segment 0 bases; nucleotides outside the gene matches: 7. CDR1 is LNHDA and CDR2 is SQIVND in the germline V gene (reference sequence). The CDR3 is CASKAGGSSTDTQYF. CDR3 sequence (DNA): TGTGCCAGTAAGGCGGGCGGGAGTAGCACAGATACGCAGTATTTT.

Remarks on this clonotype: A much larger clone sits a single nucleotide away, making a read error possible. The chain recombines TRBV20-1 with TRBJ2-3; 9 bases are a match to TRBD2. V trimming: 1 base; J trimming: 2 bases; junction bases outside the gene matches: 4. CDR3 length: 15 amino acids. Germline V CDR1 and CDR2: DFQATT, SNEGSKA (reference sequence). The CDR3 nucleotides read TGCAGTGCTAGAGGTCTAGCGGGAAACACAGATACGCAGTATTTT. This gives the protein CSARGLAGNTDTQYF.

Details on this clonotype: The junction and the germline gene differ at one end; a read error may be behind it. Here the CDR3 reads CSARGWIAGGPFQSVGSYGQYF. For the CDR3, the DNA is TGCAGTGCTAGAGGGTGGATCGCGGGAGGGCCATTTCAGAGTGTAGGTTCCTACGGGCAGTACTTC. This chain uses TRBV20-1 with TRBJ2-7, with 9 bases matching TRBD2. In germline, CDR1 is DFQATT, CDR2 SNEGSKA (reference sequence). The length of the CDR3 is 22 residues.

Note on this clonotype: One base away lies a much larger clone, so this may be a sequencing read error. This chain links TRBV5-3 with TRBJ2-1, with D perhaps assigned TRBD1 or TRBD2 (5 bases each). TRBV5-3 is noted as an ORF with a role that remains uncertain. The CDR3 has 13 residues. The ends were cut back, 10 bases at V and 8 bases at J, with 19 bases in the middle. DNA for the CDR3: TGTGCCTGCAGCTTGTCCGGGGCCGATGAGCAGTTCTTC. This codes for CACSLSGADEQFF.

This chain links TRBV7-2 with TRBJ2-5; 7 nucleotides match TRBD2. Germline CDR1 and CDR2: SGHTA and FQGNSA. The CDR3 length is 16 residues. V lost 8 bases to trimming and J lost 0 bases; unmatched junction nucleotides: 12. The CDR3 sequence is CASEVGRGRDQETQYF. The CDR3 bases are TGTGCCAGCGAGGTTGGACGGGGGAGGGACCAAGAGACCCAGTACTTC.

The rearrangement links TRBV10-3 to TRBJ2-7; a possible D gene is TRBD1 (5 bases). Between the trimmed V and J ends, which lost 3 bases and 2 bases, there was a span of 11 bases. Germline loops: CDR1 ENHRY, CDR2 SYGVKD. CDR3 length equals 14 residues. The CDR3 sequence: CAISDFTGAYEQYF. CDR3 in DNA: TGTGCCATCAGTGACTTTACAGGAGCCTACGAGCAGTACTTC.

Comment on this clonotype: The CDR3 end shows no conserved phenylalanine or tryptophan, and so a read error is likely. This sequence joins TRBV29-1 and TRBJ1-4; D is perhaps TRBD1 (6 bases). Trimming shortened V by 6 bases and J by 13 bases, and 24 bases separated the two germline ends. The CDR3 has 14 residues. The germline CDR1 and CDR2 sequences are SQVTM and ANQGSEA. The CDR3 region is CSVGAVRSDELLFL. The CDR3 DNA is TGCAGCGTGGGGGCGGTAAGGTCGGATGAATTACTGTTTCTT.

The chain carries TRBV15 and TRBJ2-2, with 12 bases aligning to TRBD2. The CDR3 length is 17 residues. Trimming at V came to 4 bases and at J to 5 bases, leaving 8 bases not matched to a gene. Looked up from germline, CDR1 is LNHNV and CDR2 is YYDKDF (reference sequence). CDR3 in DNA: TGTGCCACCAGCACCGCCGAACTAGCGGGAGGAACCGGGGAGCTGTTTTTT. This codes for CATSTAELAGGTGELFF.

The table lists this clonotype with a few counts. The genes are TRBV27 and TRBJ2-3, with 9 bases aligning to TRBD2. Germline-derived CDR1 and CDR2 are MNHEY and SMNVEV (reference sequence). V lost 5 bases to trimming and J lost 0 bases; unmatched junction nucleotides: 9. The CDR3 spans 17 residues. CDR3 DNA sequence: TGTGCCAGCAGTACGAACAGCGGGGGGTCTAGCACAGATACGCAGTATTTT. As protein: CASSTNSGGSSTDTQYF.

This clonotype was detected a few times. This may arise from a read error, as a much more abundant clone is one base away. CDR3 DNA: TGCAGCGTTGAAACTTATTCCGGCGGGAGAGTTGGTACGCAGTATTTT. Its protein is CSVETYSGGRVGTQYF. The chain carries TRBV29-1 and TRBJ2-3, with 7 positions matching TRBD2. Germline trimming cut 2 bases from V and 8 bases from J; bases unmatched to any gene: 16. The CDR3 has 16 residues. Germline V CDR1 and CDR2: SQVTM, ANQGSEA.